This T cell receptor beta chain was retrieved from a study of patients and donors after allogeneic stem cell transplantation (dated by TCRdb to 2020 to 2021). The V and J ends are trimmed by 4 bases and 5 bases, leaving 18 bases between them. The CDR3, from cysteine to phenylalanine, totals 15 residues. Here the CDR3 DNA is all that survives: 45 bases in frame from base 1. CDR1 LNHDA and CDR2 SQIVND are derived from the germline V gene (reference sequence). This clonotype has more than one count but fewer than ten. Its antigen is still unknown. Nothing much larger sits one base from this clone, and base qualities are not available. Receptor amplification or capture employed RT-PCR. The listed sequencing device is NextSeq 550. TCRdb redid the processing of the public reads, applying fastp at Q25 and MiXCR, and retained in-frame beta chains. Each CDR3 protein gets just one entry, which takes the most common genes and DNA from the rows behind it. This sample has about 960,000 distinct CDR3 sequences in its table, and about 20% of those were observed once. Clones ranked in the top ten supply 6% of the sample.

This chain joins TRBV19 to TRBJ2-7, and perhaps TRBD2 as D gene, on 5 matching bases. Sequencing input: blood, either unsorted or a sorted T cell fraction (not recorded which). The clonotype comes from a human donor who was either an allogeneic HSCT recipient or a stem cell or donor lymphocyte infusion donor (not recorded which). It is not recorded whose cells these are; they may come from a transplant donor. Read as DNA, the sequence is TGTGCCAGTAGTACGACCCCACGGGGAGTGAACGAGCAGTACTTC. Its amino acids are CASSTTPRGVNEQYF.